Presented here are 27 T cell receptor beta chains from one specimen sequenced in a study of T cell responses to AZD1222 COVID-19 vaccine (dated by TCRdb to the early 2020s). The intended sense of this specimen's time point label: baseline before first vaccination. The library was generated by the immunoSEQ multiplex PCR assay. As stored in TCRdb, this immuneACCESS dataset retains in-frame rearrangements with V and J assigned. A fraction of the clones does not appear; measured against another copy, unresolved V genes explain less than half of the discrepancy, and the remainder lacks a known reason. The table for this sample lists 130,000 to 150,000 clones; approximately 88% of them were counted only once. Roughly 16% of the sample is in the top ten clones. Source: peripheral blood, taken on day 0 of AZD1222 vaccination. The receptors were gathered from an adult in good health.

The rearrangement links TRBV29-1 to TRBJ2-7; 7 nucleotides agree with TRBD1. V was clipped by 6 bases and J by 5 bases; unmatched bases: 4. The CDR3 has 11 residues. Germline V CDR1 and CDR2: SQVTM, ANQGSEA. The DNA for the CDR3 is TGCAGCGTCAAGGGGGCCAACGAGCAGTACTTC. It encodes CSVKGANEQYF.

This chain links TRBV2 with TRBJ1-5; possibly TRBD1 for D (5 bases). The V gene lost 0 bases and the J gene lost 4 bases, with 10 bases spanning the gap. From germline, CDR1 is SNHLY and CDR2 FYNNEI. This CDR3 comprises 15 residues. The CDR3: CASSEARRGNQPQHF. CDR3 DNA sequence: TGTGCCAGCAGTGAAGCGAGACGGGGGAATCAGCCCCAGCATTTT.

This clone was found a few times. The rearrangement joins TRBV7-2 to TRBJ2-1; D gene ambiguous. CDR1 and CDR2 from the germline V gene are SGHTA and FQGNSA. The ends were cut back, 1 base at V and 7 bases at J, with 11 bases in the middle. CDR3 length: 14 amino acids. The CDR3 spells CASSLGATLNEQFF. CDR3 DNA: TGTGCCAGCAGCTTAGGTGCTACCCTTAATGAGCAGTTCTTC.

This chain joins TRBV7-2 and TRBJ2-3; D gene ambiguous. V gave up 6 bases and J gave up 3 bases, with 7 bases separating them. The CDR3 is 12 amino acids. In germline, CDR1 is SGHTA, CDR2 FQGNSA. This chain's CDR3 is CASRYGTDTQYF. In DNA, the CDR3 is TGTGCCAGCAGGTACGGGACAGATACGCAGTATTTT.

The rearrangement uses TRBV12-5 and TRBJ2-7, with TRBD1 identical over 8 bases. The CDR3 consists of 15 residues. Germline V gene data show CDR1 as LGHNT and CDR2 as FRNRAP. After removal of 1 base from V and 4 bases from J, the junction contained 6 bases not matched to a gene. The CDR3 protein is CASGLEAGGRYEQYF. The CDR3, as DNA: TGTGCTAGTGGTTTGGAGGCAGGGGGCAGATACGAGCAGTACTTC.

V and J are TRBV11-1 and TRBJ1-2; 7 bases line up with TRBD1. Trimming cost V 5 bases and J 8 bases; bases outside gene matches: 8. Germline V gene data show CDR1 as SGHAT and CDR2 as FQDESV (reference sequence). CDR3 length: 13 amino acids. In DNA, the CDR3 is TGTGCCAGCAGCGTACAGGGGATCGGAGGCTACACCTTC. This codes for CASSVQGIGGYTF.

The V and J genes are TRBV6-6 and TRBJ1-5, with 8 bases aligning to TRBD1. This CDR3 contains 14 residues. Germline assignment: CDR1 MNHNY and CDR2 SVGAGI (reference sequence). Trimming cost V 7 bases and J 5 bases; bases outside gene matches: 7. DNA for the CDR3: TGTGCCAGCATACCAGGACAGGGCGATCAGCCCCAGCATTTT. This encodes CASIPGQGDQPQHF.

The rearrangement joins TRBV28 to TRBJ2-3; 9 nucleotides align to TRBD2. J gave up 7 bases and V 7 bases, and 9 bases lay outside the gene matches. Germline V gives CDR1 MDHEN, CDR2 SYDVKM. The CDR3 sequence is 14 residues long. The CDR3 bases are TGTGCCAGCACTATGAGCGGGGGGAGCTATACGCAGTATTTT. Translation: CASTMSGGSYTQYF.

The chain is built from TRBV6-1 and TRBJ1-6; D gene ambiguous. Deletions cut 3 bases from V and 7 bases from J, with 13 bases between. Per the germline V gene, CDR1 is MNHNS and CDR2 is SASEGT. The CDR3 contains 15 residues. The CDR3 sequence is CASSEIWEGNSPLHF. CDR3 DNA: TGTGCCAGCAGTGAGATCTGGGAGGGAAATTCACCCCTCCACTTT.

V and J are TRBV7-6 and TRBJ1-1; possibly TRBD1 for D (5 bases). The V gene's germline CDR1 is SGHVS and CDR2 FNYEAQ. Trimming pared 5 bases from V and 5 bases from J, leaving 18 bases between. The length of the CDR3 is 15 residues. The CDR3 sequence: CASSPSGGGRTEAFF. The CDR3 DNA sequence: TGTGCCAGCAGCCCGTCCGGCGGGGGTCGGACTGAAGCTTTCTTT.

The chain has TRBV5-5 and TRBJ1-4; weak D call: TRBD1 (5 bases). In germline, CDR1 is SGHKS, CDR2 YYEKEE (reference sequence). V lost 2 bases and J 7 bases, leaving 9 bases between the germline ends. The CDR3 is 13 residues long. CDR3 sequence reads: CASSLWDREKLFF. Here the CDR3 DNA reads TGTGCCAGCAGCTTATGGGACCGTGAAAAACTGTTTTTT.

The chain has TRBV1 and TRBJ1-3. TRBV1 counts as a pseudogene. This CDR3 has 17 residues. Here the CDR3 reads CTSSQVVRPSSGNTIYF. The CDR3 region has the DNA TGCACCAGCAGCCAGGTGGTGAGGCCGAGCTCTGGAAACACCATATATTTT.

This chain links TRBV25-1 with TRBJ1-1; possible D gene TRBD1, 5 bases. The germline V gene encodes CDR1 MGHDK and CDR2 SYGVNS. Trimming took off 0 bases at V and 4 bases at J, with 9 bases between the two ends. This CDR3 is 14 amino acids long. The CDR3 loop is CASSEYAGPTEAFF. CDR3 DNA sequence: TGTGCCAGCAGTGAATACGCAGGGCCCACTGAAGCTTTCTTT.

The V and J genes are TRBV18 and TRBJ2-5; the D gene is possibly TRBD2 (6 bases). This CDR3 has 15 amino acids. The V end was cut by 4 bases, the J end by 7 bases, with 19 bases between. Germline V CDR1 and CDR2: KGHSH, LQKENI. CDR3 bases: TGTGCCAGCTCACTCTTTGACCGGGAGAAGGGGACCCAGTACTTC. Amino acids: CASSLFDREKGTQYF. The full variable domain, rest sourced from reference TRBV18 and TRBJ2-5, is NAGVMQNPRHLVRRRGQEARLRCSPMKGHSHVYWYRQLPEEGLKFMVYLQKENIIDESGMPKERFSAEFPKEGPSILRIQQVVRGDSAAYFCASSLFDREKGTQYFGPGTRLLVL.

This clone was counted between two and nine times. The CDR3 bases are TGTGCCAGCAGCTTAGGGGTCAGCAGTAGCAATCAGCCCCAGCATTTT. It specifies CASSLGVSSSNQPQHF. The chain links TRBV5-5 to TRBJ1-5; D is possibly TRBD1 (5 bases). CDR1 and CDR2 (germline): SGHKS, YYEKEE (reference sequence). Trimming removed 2 bases at V and 0 bases at J, with 12 bases between. This CDR3 has 16 residues.

This rearrangement joins TRBV5-8 to TRBJ1-4; D gene ambiguous. In germline, CDR1 is SGHTS, CDR2 YDEGEE. Deletions cut 1 base from V and 3 bases from J, with 10 bases between. The CDR3 loop spans 15 amino acids. The CDR3 DNA follows: TGTGCCAGCAGCTTGTTTTCCGGGGCTAATGAAAAACTGTTTTTT. Translating gives CASSLFSGANEKLFF.

The chain uses TRBV28 and TRBJ1-2; 8 bases match TRBD1. Losses at the gene ends were 7 bases for V and 8 bases for J; bases not matched to a gene: 15. CDR3 size: 15 residues. Germline values: CDR1 MDHEN, CDR2 SYDVKM. The CDR3 loop reads CASILSPTTGDGYTF. DNA of the CDR3: TGTGCCAGCATTCTGAGCCCCACGACAGGGGACGGCTACACCTTC.

V and J are TRBV7-3 and TRBJ2-7, with D possibly being TRBD1 (5 bases). Germline-derived CDR1 and CDR2 are SGHTA and FQGTGA. The CDR3 has 15 residues. The ends were cut back, 2 bases at V and 4 bases at J, with 15 bases in the middle. In DNA form, the CDR3 reads TGTGCCAGCAGCTTAGAACCCCGACAGATTTACGAGCAGTACTTC. It specifies CASSLEPRQIYEQYF.

The chain couples TRBV11-3 to TRBJ1-1; TRBD1 might be the D (6 bases). This CDR3 spans 13 amino acids. The V gene lost 3 bases and the J gene lost 8 bases, with 13 bases spanning the gap. CDR1 and CDR2 from the germline V gene are SGHNT and YENEEA. The CDR3 region is CASSLDRRREAFF. Written as DNA, the CDR3 is TGTGCCAGCAGCTTGGACAGACGAAGGGAAGCTTTCTTT.

This rearrangement joins TRBV7-2 to TRBJ2-5; D is uncertain. Germline assignment: CDR1 SGHTA and CDR2 FQGNSA. CDR3 length: 13 residues. V was clipped by 7 bases and J by 4 bases, with 13 bases between them. CDR3 bases: TGTGCCAGCACCAGCTATTTAGGAGAGACCCAGTACTTC. Translation gives CASTSYLGETQYF.

The V call is TRBV5-1, the J call TRBJ2-1; D may match TRBD1 or TRBD2 (6 bases each). CDR1 SGHRS and CDR2 YFSETQ come from the germline V gene. This CDR3 has 16 residues. Trimming took 5 bases from V and 4 from J, leaving 19 bases between them. The CDR3 protein is CASRQREGGHYNEQFF. In DNA form, the CDR3 reads TGCGCCAGCAGACAGAGAGAGGGGGGACATTACAATGAGCAGTTCTTC.

Only one count was recorded for this clone. The chain joins TRBV7-3 to TRBJ2-3, with 8 nucleotides matching TRBD2. The trim removed 1 base at V and 6 bases at J, leaving 12 bases unmatched. Looked up from germline, CDR1 is SGHTA and CDR2 is FQGTGA. The CDR3 loop spans 17 amino acids. CDR3 nucleotide sequence: TGTGCCAGCAGCTTAAAAGGAAGCGGGGGAGGTCAGGATACGCAGTATTTT. It translates to CASSLKGSGGGQDTQYF.

The chain recombines TRBV29-1 with TRBJ2-3, with a possible D match to TRBD2 (6 bases). This CDR3 region has 15 residues. With 0 bases removed from V and 5 bases from J, the gap between germline ends came to 15 bases. CDR1 and CDR2 from the germline V gene are SQVTM and ANQGSEA. The CDR3 region is CSVEDLLRGRDTQYF. The CDR3 nucleotides read TGCAGCGTTGAAGATCTTCTGCGGGGTAGAGATACGCAGTATTTT.

This sequence joins TRBV4-1 and TRBJ1-2; 7 positions match TRBD1. J gave up 4 bases and V 0 bases, and 14 bases lay outside the gene matches. Per germline, CDR1 MGHRA and CDR2 YSYEKL. The CDR3 covers 18 residues. DNA of the CDR3: TGCGCCAGCAGCCAAGATGCGTCCTCGCAGGGGGTGTTCTATGGCTACACCTTC. This translates into CASSQDASSQGVFYGYTF.

In this sample, this clone turned up once. DNA for the CDR3: TGCGCCAGCAGCCGCGACCCAGGGGTGAACACTGAAGCTTTCTTT. This sequence encodes CASSRDPGVNTEAFF. The V call is TRBV5-1, the J call TRBJ1-1, with a tentative D call TRBD1 (6 bases). CDR3 length: 15 amino acids. Germline lookup yields CDR1 SGHRS and CDR2 YFSETQ. Trimming took off 4 bases at V and 0 bases at J, with 13 bases between the two ends. Complete variable domain (other parts from reference TRBV5-1 and TRBJ1-1): KAGVTQTPRYLIKTRGQQVTLSCSPISGHRSVSWYQQTPGQGLQFLFEYFSETQRNKGNFPGRFSGRQFSNSRSEMNVSTLELGDSALYLCASSRDPGVNTEAFFGQGTRLTVV.

The chain carries TRBV19 and TRBJ1-1, with D unclear. The CDR3 covers 13 residues. Trimming took 7 bases from V and 3 from J, leaving 12 bases between them. Germline V lookup: CDR1 LNHDA, CDR2 SQIVND (reference sequence). CDR3 residues: CASKPAAYTEAFF. The CDR3 DNA reads as TGTGCCAGTAAGCCGGCGGCTTACACTGAAGCTTTCTTT.

This chain joins TRBV7-2 and TRBJ2-3; no reliable D call. Germline V gene sequence: CDR1 SGHTA, CDR2 FQGNSA. V shed 6 bases and J shed 3 bases, with 16 bases lying between them. The CDR3 has 15 amino acids. The CDR3 spells CASSQPGRTTDTQYF. The DNA of the CDR3 is TGTGCCAGCAGTCAACCAGGACGTACAACAGATACGCAGTATTTT.